Presented here are 30 T cell receptor beta chains from one specimen sequenced in a study of shared clonotypes between healthy human individuals. Clones were sequenced by immunoSEQ multiplex PCR, and TCRdb holds only the in-frame ones, with some missing. In the table there are around 1,000,000 clones, approximately 80% of which are singletons. Sequencing was performed on memory CD4+ T cells from PBMCs. As to subset: CD45RA-negative fraction. The receptors come from a young man in good health. Some clones in this sample may be carry-over from other donors' samples.

This clone occurred a few times. The chain combines TRBV18 with TRBJ1-1, with 7 bases fitting TRBD1. Germline values: CDR1 KGHSH, CDR2 LQKENI. With 6 bases clipped from V and 2 bases from J, the junction kept 12 bases outside the gene matches. The CDR3 is made up of 16 amino acids. In nucleotides, the CDR3 is TGTGCCAGCTCTCTTTACACCGGGACAGCAAACACTGAAGCTTTCTTT. Amino acids: CASSLYTGTANTEAFF.

The chain employs TRBV6-5 and TRBJ2-1; D is tentatively TRBD1 or TRBD2 (5 bases each). Germline V gene data show CDR1 as MNHEY and CDR2 as SVGAGI. CDR3 size: 15 residues. The V and J ends lost 4 bases and 4 bases respectively, with 14 bases between them. As DNA, the CDR3 is TGTGCCAGCAGTTCGTCGGGGCAGCCTTACAATGAGCAGTTCTTC. Amino acid sequence: CASSSSGQPYNEQFF.

The V gene is TRBV7-9, the J gene TRBJ2-7; D tentatively reads TRBD1 or TRBD2 (5 bases each). Trimming pared 2 bases from V and 13 bases from J, leaving 15 bases between. The germline V gene has CDR1 SEHNR and CDR2 FQNEAQ (reference sequence). The CDR3 has 12 amino acids. The CDR3 is CASSLSEDKVYF. CDR3 coding DNA: TGTGCCAGCAGCTTATCGGAGGACAAAGTATACTTC. Full variable domain (outside the CDR3, taken from reference TRBV7-9 and TRBJ2-7): DTGVSQNPRHKITKRGQNVTFRCDPISEHNRLYWYRQTLGQGPEFLTYFQNEAQLEKSRLLSDRFSAERPKGSFSTLEIQRTEQGDSAMYLCASSLSEDKVYFGPGTRLTVT.

CDR3 sequence reads: CASSLTTSGRADTQYF. The CDR3 DNA reads TGTGCCAGCAGCTTGACTACTAGCGGGAGGGCCGATACGCAGTATTTT. This chain connects TRBV7-3 to TRBJ2-3; TRBD2 matches at 13 bases. The ends lost 3 bases at V and 6 bases at J; junction bases unmatched: 6. The CDR3 is 16 residues long. In germline, CDR1 is SGHTA, CDR2 FQGTGA.

The rearrangement uses TRBV7-8 and TRBJ1-1; D ambiguous. V was cut by 5 bases and J by 1 base, with 17 bases left in between. Germline CDR1 reads SGHVS; CDR2 reads FQNEAQ. CDR3 length: 16 amino acids. The CDR3 protein is CASSRLGPQPNTEAFF. The CDR3 DNA reads TGTGCCAGCAGCCGCCTCGGGCCGCAGCCGAACACTGAAGCTTTCTTT.

About this clone: A clone one base away is much larger, so this may be a read error. The chain has TRBV9 and TRBJ2-1, with D hard to call. Germline assignment: CDR1 SGDLS and CDR2 YYNGEE. This CDR3 has 13 amino acids. With 3 bases removed from V and 0 bases from J, the gap between germline ends came to 4 bases. CDR3 in DNA: TGTGCCAGCAGCGAATACTCCTACAATGAGCAGTTCTTC. This gives the protein CASSEYSYNEQFF.

CDR3 sequence (DNA): TGTGCCAGCAGCTTTGGGGTAGGGAGGCGTAATGGCTACACCTTC. Residues: CASSFGVGRRNGYTF. V and J are TRBV7-9 and TRBJ1-2; D ambiguous. The germline V gene has CDR1 SEHNR and CDR2 FQNEAQ (reference sequence). The CDR3 runs 15 residues. Trimming removed 3 bases from V and 6 bases from J, with 17 bases in between.

The count of this clone is one. DNA of the CDR3: TGTGCCAGCAGCCAGGGGGTGGGACTAGCGGGGGTCACAGATACGCAGTATTTT. This sequence encodes CASSQGVGLAGVTDTQYF. The V and J genes are TRBV4-2 and TRBJ2-3; 14 nucleotides match TRBD2. Unmatched junction bases numbered 7, after V lost 3 bases and J lost 2 bases. The germline gives CDR1 LGHNA, CDR2 YNFKEQ. The CDR3 is 18 residues long.

The chain recombines TRBV6-6 with TRBJ1-1; tentative D call: TRBD1 (6 bases). The CDR3 contains 11 residues. Trimming took 4 bases from V and 7 from J, leaving 7 bases between them. Germline loops: CDR1 MNHNY, CDR2 SVGAGI (reference sequence). This CDR3 is CASSLDSEAFF. Here the CDR3 DNA reads TGTGCCAGCAGTTTGGACAGTGAAGCTTTCTTT.

This clone was observed a handful of times. Other DNA variants within this sample encode the same CDR3. This chain links TRBV5-4 with TRBJ2-1; 11 bases are a match to TRBD2. V dropped 4 bases and J dropped 2; count of bases not matched to a gene: 2. The germline CDR1 and CDR2 sequences are SGHNT and YYREEE (reference sequence). The CDR3 sequence is 15 residues long. CDR3 in amino acids: CASSLTSGAYNEQFF. The CDR3 DNA sequence: TGTGCCAGCAGCCTGACTAGCGGGGCCTACAATGAGCAGTTCTTC.

The rearrangement uses TRBV11-2 and TRBJ1-1, with TRBD1 as a possible D gene (5 bases). This CDR3 has 13 residues. Germline V gene sequence: CDR1 SGHAT, CDR2 FQNNGV. The V and J ends lost 6 bases and 0 bases respectively, with 8 bases between them. The CDR3 DNA follows: TGTGCCAGCAGTCGACAGCTGAACACTGAAGCTTTCTTT. Its protein product is CASSRQLNTEAFF.

The V call is TRBV30, the J call TRBJ1-1, with a possible D match to TRBD1 (5 bases). The V end lost 4 bases, the J end lost 4 bases, and 13 bases lay between the germline ends. Germline V gene data show CDR1 as GTSNPN and CDR2 as SVGIG (reference sequence). This CDR3 is 13 amino acids long. CDR3 DNA: TGTGCCTGGAATAGGGGCATGGGCACTGAAGCTTTCTTT. Amino acid sequence: CAWNRGMGTEAFF. Filled out from reference TRBV30 and TRBJ1-1, the complete variable domain reads SQTIHQWPATLVQPVGSPLSLECTVEGTSNPNLYWYRQAAGRGLQLLFYSVGIGQISSEVPQNLSASRPQDRQFILSSKKLLLSDSGFYLCAWNRGMGTEAFFGQGTRLTVV.

This chain joins TRBV4-3 and TRBJ2-2, with a weak D call TRBD2 (7 bases). The CDR3 runs 18 residues. Germline loops: CDR1 LGHNA, CDR2 YSLEER. Trimming stripped 1 base from V and 4 bases from J, with 19 bases between. CDR3 sequence: CASSQALSSGGRTGELFF. The CDR3 coding sequence is TGCGCCAGCAGCCAAGCCCTCAGTTCGGGGGGCCGCACCGGGGAGCTGTTTTTT.

Points on this clone: The same CDR3 is also encoded by other DNA sequences in this sample. The chain uses TRBV28 and TRBJ1-2, with TRBD1 as a possible D gene (6 bases). Trimming stripped 3 bases from V and 8 bases from J, with 10 bases between. The germline V gene has CDR1 MDHEN and CDR2 SYDVKM. The CDR3 sequence is 12 residues long. This CDR3 is CASSFGGRGYTF. DNA of the CDR3: TGTGCCAGCAGTTTCGGGGGCCGGGGCTACACCTTC.

About this clone: The sample contains more than one DNA sequence encoding this CDR3. J is TRBJ2-5 and V is TRBV5-4; TRBD2 matches 12 bases. CDR1 and CDR2 (germline): SGHNT, YYREEE (reference sequence). Losses at the gene ends were 2 bases for V and 5 bases for J; bases not matched to a gene: 4. The CDR3 consists of 15 residues. The CDR3 loop reads CASSLRLAGVETQYF. CDR3 coding DNA: TGTGCCAGCAGCTTACGACTAGCGGGAGTGGAGACCCAGTACTTC.

The chain is built from TRBV6-1 and TRBJ1-3; 7 bases fit TRBD1. With V trimmed by 7 bases and J by 6 bases, 12 bases remained unmatched. CDR3 size: 15 residues. CDR1 is MNHNS and CDR2 is SASEGT in the germline V gene. DNA for the CDR3: TGTGCCAGCAAGCCTGTACAGGGGAGAATAAACACCATATATTTT. This gives the protein CASKPVQGRINTIYF.

The chain uses TRBV29-1 and TRBJ2-1, with no clear D. Germline CDR1 reads SQVTM; CDR2 reads ANQGSEA. CDR3 length: 14 residues. Between the trimmed V and J ends, which lost 6 bases and 0 bases, there was a span of 12 bases. CDR3 in amino acids: CSVATKISYNEQFF. DNA for the CDR3: TGCAGCGTCGCAACAAAGATCTCCTACAATGAGCAGTTCTTC.

This clone was observed a single time. The chain links TRBV5-1 to TRBJ1-1; 10 bases map to TRBD1. From germline, CDR1 is SGHRS and CDR2 YFSETQ. The CDR3 extends over 14 amino acids. Germline trimming cut 7 bases from V and 4 bases from J; bases unmatched to any gene: 7. The CDR3 is CASSGRQGATEAFF. In DNA form, the CDR3 reads TGCGCCAGCTCGGGGAGACAGGGGGCCACTGAAGCTTTCTTT. Using reference TRBV5-1 and TRBJ1-1 for the parts outside the CDR3, the full variable domain is KAGVTQTPRYLIKTRGQQVTLSCSPISGHRSVSWYQQTPGQGLQFLFEYFSETQRNKGNFPGRFSGRQFSNSRSEMNVSTLELGDSALYLCASSGRQGATEAFFGQGTRLTVV.

V gene TRBV5-1 combines with J gene TRBJ2-5; TRBD1 might be the D (6 bases). Germline CDR1 SGHRS, CDR2 YFSETQ. Trimming left V 0 bases short and J 5 bases short, with 20 bases between. The length of the CDR3 is 17 residues. The CDR3 nucleotides read TGCGCCAGCAGCTTGGCCCTAGGACAGCCGAACTTGGAGACCCAGTACTTC. Translated, it gives CASSLALGQPNLETQYF.

In this sample, this clone turned up once. This rearrangement joins TRBV4-1 to TRBJ2-3, with TRBD2 identical over 10 bases. The CDR3 extends over 15 amino acids. The V gene's germline CDR1 is MGHRA and CDR2 YSYEKL. Losses at the gene ends were 6 bases for V and 4 bases for J; bases not matched to a gene: 7. This CDR3 is CASSRLAGDSDTQYF. In nucleotides, the CDR3 is TGCGCCAGCAGTAGGCTAGCGGGAGACTCAGATACGCAGTATTTT.

This clone was observed a handful of times. The chain uses TRBV5-1 and TRBJ2-5, with D possibly being TRBD1 or TRBD2 (5 bases each). This CDR3 has 14 amino acids. Trimming pared 3 bases from V and 4 bases from J, leaving 13 bases between. Germline V CDR1 and CDR2: SGHRS, YFSETQ. In DNA, the CDR3 is TGCGCCAGCAGCTCGAGGGACCCCAGAGAGACCCAGTACTTC. Amino acid sequence: CASSSRDPRETQYF.

This clone has more than one count but fewer than ten. The V and J genes are TRBV7-8 and TRBJ2-3; D not certain. This CDR3 contains 15 residues. CDR1 SGHVS and CDR2 FQNEAQ come from the germline V gene. Trimming took off 0 bases at V and 0 bases at J, with 7 bases between the two ends. The CDR3 loop is CASSLALLSTDTQYF. CDR3 nucleotides: TGTGCCAGCAGCTTAGCACTGCTTAGCACAGATACGCAGTATTTT. Drawing the rest from reference TRBV7-8 and TRBJ2-3, the complete variable domain is GAGVSQSPRYKVAKRGQDVALRCDPISGHVSLFWYQQALGQGPEFLTYFQNEAQLDKSGLPSDRFFAERPEGSVSTLKIQRTQQEDSAVYLCASSLALLSTDTQYFGPGTRLTVL.

This clone was counted between two and nine times. The chain links TRBV10-3 to TRBJ1-2, with 8 bases that match TRBD1. CDR1 ENHRY and CDR2 SYGVKD come from the germline V gene. V was clipped by 9 bases and J by 6 bases; unmatched bases: 12. The CDR3 is made up of 14 amino acids. The CDR3 protein is CAMVRGQGDNGYTF. The CDR3 bases are TGTGCCATGGTAAGAGGACAGGGAGATAATGGCTACACCTTC.

The chain employs TRBV9 and TRBJ1-3; D gene ambiguous. Germline assignment: CDR1 SGDLS and CDR2 YYNGEE. V gave up 0 bases and J gave up 7 bases, with 17 bases separating them. The CDR3 extends over 16 amino acids. CDR3 sequence: CASSVGPGVYMNTIYF. The CDR3 bases are TGTGCCAGCAGCGTAGGCCCTGGAGTATATATGAACACCATATATTTT.

The chain has TRBV5-4 and TRBJ1-2; 9 bases match TRBD1. Germline assignment: CDR1 SGHNT and CDR2 YYREEE (reference sequence). The CDR3 has 16 amino acids. V was clipped by 0 bases and J by 1 base; unmatched bases: 4. DNA of the CDR3: TGTGCCAGCAGCTTGGGGGGACAGGGAGATAACTATGGCTACACCTTC. This gives the protein CASSLGGQGDNYGYTF.

V usage is TRBV27 and J usage is TRBJ1-4; D possibly corresponds to TRBD1 (6 bases). CDR1 and CDR2 (germline): MNHEY, SMNVEV (reference sequence). The V end lost 0 bases, the J end lost 0 bases, and 14 bases lay between the germline ends. This CDR3 contains 18 residues. The CDR3 here is CASSLSIQGFATNEKLFF. Here the CDR3 DNA reads TGTGCCAGCAGTTTATCAATACAGGGTTTTGCAACTAATGAAAAACTGTTTTTT.

This chain uses TRBV9 with TRBJ2-3; D is ambiguous. V was cut by 2 bases and J by 5 bases, with 15 bases left in between. The germline CDR1 and CDR2 sequences are SGDLS and YYNGEE. The CDR3 length is 15 residues. In nucleotides, the CDR3 is TGTGCCAGCAGCGTTGGCGCGACGAGATTAGATACGCAGTATTTT. This codes for CASSVGATRLDTQYF.

The chain links TRBV5-6 to TRBJ1-4; 7 bases match TRBD1. CDR1 is SGHDT and CDR2 is YYEEEE in the germline V gene. V was clipped by 7 bases and J by 4 bases; unmatched bases: 7. The CDR3 runs 14 residues. The CDR3 protein is CASHYRGVNEKLFF. The DNA of the CDR3 is TGTGCCAGCCACTACAGGGGAGTTAATGAAAAACTGTTTTTT.

This chain joins TRBV15 and TRBJ2-5; TRBD2 agrees at 7 bases. V shed 0 bases, J shed 11 bases, and the junction held 27 bases outside the gene matches. This CDR3 spans 20 amino acids. Germline V gene data show CDR1 as LNHNV and CDR2 as YYDKDF (reference sequence). The CDR3 spells CATSRDRDGGAGPHRYEQYF. In DNA, the CDR3 is TGTGCCACCAGCAGAGACAGGGATGGGGGAGCGGGACCACATCGGTATGAGCAGTACTTC.

This chain links TRBV7-2 with TRBJ2-5; 14 positions match TRBD2. V was pared by 4 bases and J by 4 bases, with 5 bases of the junction left unmatched. CDR1 and CDR2 from the germline V gene are SGHTA and FQGNSA. The CDR3 covers 16 residues. CDR3 residues: CASSSPGTSGRETQYF. The CDR3 DNA reads TGTGCCAGCAGCTCCCCAGGGACTAGCGGGAGAGAGACCCAGTACTTC. Using reference TRBV7-2 and TRBJ2-5 for the parts outside the CDR3, the full variable domain is GAGVSQSPSNKVTEKGKDVELRCDPISGHTALYWYRQSLGQGLEFLIYFQGNSAPDKSGLPSDRFSAERTGGSVSTLTIQRTQQEDSAVYLCASSSPGTSGRETQYFGPGTRLLVL.